A single sample is the source of the 30 T cell receptor beta chains below, sequenced in a study of OX40 agonist ivuxolimab in advanced cancers. The method was immunoSEQ multiplex PCR; TCRdb's version includes in-frame clones alone and lacks a portion of them. Of about 3,400 clones in the sample, 80% were seen once. The sample in question was CD4+ or CD8+ T cells sorted from blood, obtained in a trial of the OX40 agonist ivuxolimab. Source of these receptors: an adult with an advanced solid tumor such as melanoma, head and neck, liver or kidney cancer.

The chain employs TRBV25-1 and TRBJ2-5, with D possibly being TRBD1 (5 bases). Germline values: CDR1 MGHDK, CDR2 SYGVNS. The CDR3 covers 15 residues. V dropped 1 base and J dropped 2 bases, with 11 bases sitting between them. The DNA of the CDR3 is TGTGCCAGCAGTGAATCTACAGGCCTGCAAGAGACCCAGTACTTC. As protein: CASSESTGLQETQYF.

The V gene is TRBV4-1, the J gene TRBJ2-7; 8 nucleotides align to TRBD1. Germline trimming cut 3 bases from V and 3 bases from J; bases unmatched to any gene: 4. The CDR3 spans 14 residues. CDR1 MGHRA and CDR2 YSYEKL come from the germline V gene. CDR3 loop: CASSHTDRGYEQYF. In nucleotides, the CDR3 is TGCGCCAGCAGCCACACAGACAGGGGCTACGAGCAGTACTTC.

V usage is TRBV28 and J usage is TRBJ1-4; possible D gene TRBD1, 5 bases. The V end lost 4 bases, the J end lost 7 bases, and 16 bases lay between the germline ends. The CDR3 consists of 15 residues. Per the germline V gene, CDR1 is MDHEN and CDR2 is SYDVKM. The CDR3 DNA follows: TGTGCCAGCAGTTCTCCCGGGGGTCGGGGTGAAAAACTGTTTTTT. It codes for CASSSPGGRGEKLFF.

J is TRBJ2-1 and V is TRBV6-1; TRBD2 matches at 12 bases. Germline assignment: CDR1 MNHNS and CDR2 SASEGT. The V and J ends lost 6 bases and 7 bases, in that order; junction bases with no gene match: 7. The CDR3 is 15 residues long. Here the CDR3 DNA reads TGTGCCAGCAGACCTCTAGCGGGAGGGCCGAATGAGCAGTTCTTC. Its translation is CASRPLAGGPNEQFF.

The rearrangement links TRBV4-1 to TRBJ1-2; D remains unclear. This CDR3 is built from 14 residues. Germline loops: CDR1 MGHRA, CDR2 YSYEKL. V was cut by 0 bases and J by 5 bases, with 10 bases left in between. CDR3 DNA sequence: TGCGCCAGCAGCCAAGAGCGGCGGGCTTATGGCTACACCTTC. Protein: CASSQERRAYGYTF.

The chain employs TRBV6-1 and TRBJ2-7, with D maybe TRBD1 (6 bases). With 6 bases removed from V and 0 bases from J, the gap between germline ends came to 12 bases. The CDR3 has 14 amino acids. Germline values: CDR1 MNHNS, CDR2 SASEGT. The CDR3: CASRDQGSSYEQYF. CDR3 DNA: TGTGCCAGCAGAGACCAGGGGAGCTCCTACGAGCAGTACTTC.

The V and J genes are TRBV28 and TRBJ2-1; no clear D. The germline V and J ends were trimmed by 1 base and 0 bases, with 7 bases remaining between them. This CDR3 is built from 15 residues. CDR1 is MDHEN, CDR2 SYDVKM, per germline. CDR3 protein: CASSLSISSYNEQFF. The CDR3, as DNA: TGTGCCAGCAGTTTATCCATCAGCTCCTACAATGAGCAGTTCTTC.

The chain couples TRBV15 to TRBJ2-3; D is tentatively TRBD1 or TRBD2 (6 bases each). In germline, CDR1 is LNHNV, CDR2 YYDKDF (reference sequence). Trimming left V 5 bases short and J 7 bases short, with 22 bases between. The CDR3 sequence is 16 residues long. CDR3 residues: CATSGGRRGRSNTQYF. The CDR3 nucleotides are TGTGCCACCAGCGGGGGCCGGCGGGGTCGCTCGAATACGCAGTATTTT.

This clone was detected once. The chain combines TRBV5-4 with TRBJ2-1; the match to TRBD2 covers 8 bases. J gave up 0 bases and V 4 bases, and 6 bases lay outside the gene matches. Germline-derived CDR1 and CDR2 are SGHNT and YYREEE (reference sequence). CDR3 length: 16 residues. CDR3 amino acids: CASSPLAESSYNEQFF. The CDR3 DNA reads as TGTGCCAGCAGCCCACTAGCGGAGAGCTCCTACAATGAGCAGTTCTTC.

The chain is built from TRBV7-9 and TRBJ2-7, with TRBD1 identical over 9 bases. CDR3 length equals 13 residues. J gave up 4 bases and V 6 bases, and 4 bases lay outside the gene matches. CDR1 and CDR2 (germline): SEHNR, FQNEAQ (reference sequence). The CDR3 is CASRPGQGYEQYF. The CDR3 bases are TGTGCCAGCAGACCAGGACAGGGGTACGAGCAGTACTTC. The complete variable domain, with remaining parts taken from reference TRBV7-9 and TRBJ2-7, reads DTGVSQNPRHKITKRGQNVTFRCDPISEHNRLYWYRQTLGQGPEFLTYFQNEAQLEKSRLLSDRFSAERPKGSFSTLEIQRTEQGDSAMYLCASRPGQGYEQYFGPGTRLTVT.

For this clone: At one end the junction does not follow the germline gene, possibly because of a read error. The chain is built from TRBV10-1 and TRBJ2-7; no firm D call. From germline, CDR1 is WNHNN and CDR2 SYGVQD (reference sequence). The CDR3 is 14 residues long. In nucleotides, the CDR3 is TGCGCCAGCAGTTCCGATACCCAAAGTATCGAGCGGTACTTC. Its protein product is CASSSDTQSIERYF.

The rearrangement links TRBV6-1 to TRBJ2-5; the D gene is possibly TRBD2 (6 bases). Germline lookup yields CDR1 MNHNS and CDR2 SASEGT. V was clipped by 1 base and J by 1 base, with 16 bases between them. The CDR3 runs to 17 residues. CDR3 DNA sequence: TGTGCCAGCAGTGAAGGAGTCTGGGATAGCGGCCAAGAGACCCAGTACTTC. Translated: CASSEGVWDSGQETQYF.

This chain uses TRBV7-6 with TRBJ2-7; 7 nucleotides match TRBD1. CDR1 and CDR2 from the germline V gene are SGHVS and FNYEAQ. The CDR3 consists of 14 residues. The V and J ends lost 4 bases and 6 bases, in that order; junction bases with no gene match: 9. The DNA for the CDR3 is TGTGCCAGCAGCTCAGGGGGAGAGTGGGGCGAGCAGTACTTC. Protein sequence: CASSSGGEWGEQYF.

DNA for the CDR3: TGCAGCGTTATAGTCTCCTACGAGCAGTACTTC. It codes for CSVIVSYEQYF. J is TRBJ2-7 and V is TRBV29-1; D not resolved. The V end was cut by 5 bases, the J end by 0 bases, with 5 bases between. CDR3 length: 11 amino acids. The germline gives CDR1 SQVTM, CDR2 ANQGSEA.

By share of the sample, this clone is large. The chain has TRBV7-9 and TRBJ1-1; D gene uncertain. The germline CDR1 and CDR2 sequences are SEHNR and FQNEAQ (reference sequence). V was trimmed by 6 bases and J by 1 base, leaving 9 bases between them. This CDR3 spans 13 amino acids. Here the CDR3 DNA reads TGTGCCAGCAGACTTCCAGAGAACACTGAAGCTTTCTTT. It specifies CASRLPENTEAFF.

The rearrangement joins TRBV15 to TRBJ2-1; tentatively, D is TRBD2 (6 bases). CDR3 size: 15 residues. The ends were cut back, 8 bases at V and 0 bases at J, with 14 bases in the middle. The germline CDR1 and CDR2 sequences are LNHNV and YYDKDF (reference sequence). CDR3 residues: CATAGTSSSYNEQFF. The CDR3 region has the DNA TGTGCCACCGCCGGGACTTCGAGCTCCTACAATGAGCAGTTCTTC.

This chain connects TRBV28 to TRBJ2-5; TRBD1 matches 10 bases. V lost 6 bases and J lost 5; bases outside the gene matches: 12. The CDR3 has 16 amino acids. Germline V gene data show CDR1 as MDHEN and CDR2 as SYDVKM. The DNA for the CDR3 is TGTGCCAGCAGCGAGAGACAGGGGGCTTTCTCGGAGACCCAGTACTTC. Translation gives CASSERQGAFSETQYF. The full variable domain, its missing parts supplied by reference TRBV28 and TRBJ2-5, is DVKVTQSSRYLVKRTGEKVFLECVQDMDHENMFWYRQDPGLGLRLIYFSYDVKMKEKGDIPEGYSVSREKKERFSLILESASTNQTSMYLCASSERQGAFSETQYFGPGTRLLVL.

In its sample, this clone was seen once. This sequence joins TRBV12-5 and TRBJ2-3, with D unclear. The CDR3 has 12 residues. The germline V gene encodes CDR1 LGHNT and CDR2 FRNRAP. Between the trimmed V and J ends, which lost 6 bases and 6 bases, there was a span of 10 bases. The CDR3 coding sequence is TGTGCTAGTGGGTTACCCCCGGATACGCAGTATTTT. Residues: CASGLPPDTQYF.

V gene TRBV29-1 combines with J gene TRBJ1-2; TRBD1 agrees at 8 bases. Trimming at V came to 6 bases and at J to 7 bases, leaving 4 bases not matched to a gene. Germline lookup yields CDR1 SQVTM and CDR2 ANQGSEA. The CDR3 sequence is 11 residues long. This CDR3 is CSVPDRGGYTF. CDR3 nucleotides: TGCAGCGTCCCCGACAGGGGTGGCTACACCTTC. Looking up the rest from reference TRBV29-1 and TRBJ1-2 gives the full variable domain: SAVISQKPSRDICQRGTSLTIQCQVDSQVTMMFWYRQQPGQSLTLIATANQGSEATYESGFVIDKFPISRPNLTFSTLTVSNMSPEDSSIYLCSVPDRGGYTFGSGTRLTVV.

The chain joins TRBV9 to TRBJ2-7, with 8 nucleotides matching TRBD2. The V segment lost 4 bases and the J segment 4 bases; nucleotides outside the gene matches: 13. This CDR3 region has 16 residues. Looked up from germline, CDR1 is SGDLS and CDR2 is YYNGEE. CDR3 in DNA: TGTGCCAGCAGCCCGAGGGGTAGCGGGATGGGTTACGAGCAGTACTTC. Protein: CASSPRGSGMGYEQYF.

The chain combines TRBV19 with TRBJ2-1; D possibly corresponds to TRBD2 (6 bases). From germline, CDR1 is LNHDA and CDR2 SQIVND (reference sequence). V was pared by 4 bases and J by 3 bases, with 19 bases between. This CDR3 comprises 17 residues. The CDR3 nucleotides are TGTGCCAGTAGTACCCCCCAGGGTAGCGGCCTCTACAATGAGCAGTTCTTC. This encodes CASSTPQGSGLYNEQFF. Full variable domain (outside the CDR3, taken from reference TRBV19 and TRBJ2-1): DGGITQSPKYLFRKEGQNVTLSCEQNLNHDAMYWYRQDPGQGLRLIYYSQIVNDFQKGDIAEGYSVSREKKESFPLTVTSAQKNPTAFYLCASSTPQGSGLYNEQFFGPGTRLTVL.

The rearrangement joins TRBV5-4 to TRBJ1-2; 8 nucleotides agree with TRBD1. V shed 3 bases and J 2 bases; nucleotides not matched to a gene: 6. The CDR3 is 15 residues long. The germline V gene has CDR1 SGHNT and CDR2 YYREEE (reference sequence). The CDR3 loop is CASSSMTGVNYGYTF. DNA of the CDR3: TGTGCCAGCAGCTCAATGACAGGGGTGAACTATGGCTACACCTTC.

This rearrangement joins TRBV4-1 to TRBJ1-1, with D possibly matching TRBD1 (6 bases). The V end was cut by 1 base, the J end by 1 base, with 10 bases between. This CDR3 contains 15 residues. Germline V gene sequence: CDR1 MGHRA, CDR2 YSYEKL. DNA for the CDR3: TGCGCCAGCAGCCAAGGGGCACAGGGGAACACTGAAGCTTTCTTT. It encodes CASSQGAQGNTEAFF.

This clone came up once. The CDR3 region is CASSYSDRVVDEQYF. CDR3 nucleotides: TGTGCCAGCAGTTATTCGGACAGGGTGGTCGACGAGCAGTACTTC. This chain uses TRBV6-5 with TRBJ2-5, with TRBD1 identical over 8 bases. The J call may be mistaken, given a closer DNA end match to TRBJ2-7. CDR3 size: 15 residues. Germline CDR1 reads MNHEY; CDR2 reads SVGAGI.

The chain joins TRBV21-1 to TRBJ1-5; the DNA was not compared with TRBD1, the D call given in the table. TRBV21-1 is given as a pseudogene. CDR3 length equals 18 residues. CDR3 sequence (DNA): TGTGCCAGCAGCAAAGTCTACAGGGAAGAGGGCTACAATCAGCCCCAGCATTTT. Its translation is CASSKVYREEGYNQPQHF.

V gene TRBV10-3 combines with J gene TRBJ2-7; 16 nucleotides agree with TRBD2. This CDR3 contains 16 residues. Germline lookup yields CDR1 ENHRY and CDR2 SYGVKD. The trim removed 4 bases at V and 7 bases at J, leaving 7 bases unmatched. The CDR3 nucleotides read TGTGCCATCAGTGCCCCCGGGACTAGCGGGGGGGGTGAGCAGTACTTC. The encoded protein is CAISAPGTSGGGEQYF.

The chain couples TRBV5-1 to TRBJ2-3; weak D call: TRBD2 (5 bases). The V gene lost 0 bases and the J gene lost 7 bases, with 12 bases spanning the gap. The length of the CDR3 is 14 residues. Germline loops: CDR1 SGHRS, CDR2 YFSETQ. CDR3 bases: TGCGCCAGCAGCTTGGTGGTAGCGACATATACGCAGTATTTT. It is translated as CASSLVVATYTQYF. Drawing the rest from reference TRBV5-1 and TRBJ2-3, the complete variable domain is KAGVTQTPRYLIKTRGQQVTLSCSPISGHRSVSWYQQTPGQGLQFLFEYFSETQRNKGNFPGRFSGRQFSNSRSEMNVSTLELGDSALYLCASSLVVATYTQYFGPGTRLTVL.

The chain recombines TRBV7-9 with TRBJ2-2; D is unresolved. V was pared by 7 bases and J by 0 bases, with 12 bases between. From germline, CDR1 is SEHNR and CDR2 FQNEAQ (reference sequence). The CDR3 loop spans 15 amino acids. The CDR3 nucleotides are TGTGCCAGCAATTTGGATCGACCGAACACCGGGGAGCTGTTTTTT. It is translated as CASNLDRPNTGELFF.

V and J are TRBV2 and TRBJ2-5, with TRBD2 matching 7 bases. J lost 4 bases, V lost 6 bases, and 11 bases had no gene match. The CDR3 runs 15 residues. The germline V gene encodes CDR1 SNHLY and CDR2 FYNNEI. CDR3 coding DNA: TGTGCCAGCAGCTCTAGCGGAGACAAGGGAGAGACCCAGTACTTC. Translation: CASSSSGDKGETQYF.

The rearrangement links TRBV21-1 to TRBJ1-1. TRBV21-1 counts as a pseudogene. The CDR3 is 12 amino acids. This chain's CDR3 is CASSRGDPEAFF. As DNA, the CDR3 is TGTGCCAGCAGCAGAGGGGACCCTGAAGCTTTCTTT.